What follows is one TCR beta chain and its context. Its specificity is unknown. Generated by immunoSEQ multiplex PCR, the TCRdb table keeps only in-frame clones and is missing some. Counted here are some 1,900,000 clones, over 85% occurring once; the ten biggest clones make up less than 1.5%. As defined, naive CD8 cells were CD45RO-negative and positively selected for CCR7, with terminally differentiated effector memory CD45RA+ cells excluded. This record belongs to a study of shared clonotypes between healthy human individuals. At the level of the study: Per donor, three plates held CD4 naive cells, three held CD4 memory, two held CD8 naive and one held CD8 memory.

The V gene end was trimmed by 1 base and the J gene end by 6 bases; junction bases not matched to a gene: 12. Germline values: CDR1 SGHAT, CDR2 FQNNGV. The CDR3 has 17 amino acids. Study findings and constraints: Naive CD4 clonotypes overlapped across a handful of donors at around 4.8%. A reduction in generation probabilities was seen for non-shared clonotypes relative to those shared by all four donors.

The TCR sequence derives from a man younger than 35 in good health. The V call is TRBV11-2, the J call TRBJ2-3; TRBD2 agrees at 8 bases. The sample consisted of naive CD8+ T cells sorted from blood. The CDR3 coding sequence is TGTGCCAGCAGCTTAGCCGCTAGCGGGCGGGGGGTGGATACGCAGTATTTT. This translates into CASSLAASGRGVDTQYF.